This section outlines one TCR beta chain sequence together with its context. Its antigen is unknown. TCRdb's copy holds only in-frame clones and misses some; the assay was immunoSEQ multiplex PCR. The sample comprises about 190,000 clones, 86% of which are singletons, and more than 1.1% rests with the top ten. Among the roughly 120 subjects of the validation cohort, separate from the approximately 660-subject first cohort, were the donors. These data are taken from a study of cytomegalovirus exposure and HLA in healthy donors. Study details: The platform used for the approximately 130 validation repertoires matched that of the roughly 630 first-cohort repertoires, a later analysis reported.

Whole-study results and caveats: Rarity characterized most TCR sequences, yet some public TCRs appeared in many donors.

This CDR3 has 17 residues. V lost 2 bases to trimming and J lost 3 bases; unmatched junction nucleotides: 6. CDR1 SGHRS and CDR2 YFSETQ come from the germline V gene. The J gene is TRBJ2-3, the V gene TRBV5-1; 13 positions agree with TRBD2. The TCR was taken from a woman younger than 35 in good health and CMV-seronegative. The source material was PBMCs. CDR3 sequence reads: CASSLWTSGSRTDTQYF. The CDR3 region has the DNA TGCGCCAGCAGCTTATGGACTAGCGGGAGTAGGACAGATACGCAGTATTTT.